This T cell receptor (beta chain) stems from a study of T cell responses to AZD1222 COVID-19 vaccine. Sequencing used immunoSEQ multiplex PCR; TCRdb keeps in-frame clones, though not all of them. Of some 130,000 clones in the sample, approximately 91% were seen once. The V gene's germline CDR1 is MGHRA and CDR2 YSYEKL. The CDR3 is 17 amino acids. Between the trimmed V and J ends, which lost 3 bases and 7 bases, there was a span of 23 bases. The sequencing here drew on peripheral blood, taken 28 days after the second AZD1222 dose. The TCR sequence derives from an adult who received the AZD1222 COVID-19 vaccine. The chain combines TRBV4-1 with TRBJ2-3; D perhaps matches TRBD1 (5 bases). The CDR3 sequence is CASSHDPTARVRYTQYF. CDR3 bases: TGCGCCAGCAGCCACGATCCGACAGCAAGGGTCAGGTATACGCAGTATTTT.